This TCR beta chain was recorded in a study of blood T cell repertoires in COVID-19. Sequencing was performed with immunoSEQ multiplex PCR; in TCRdb, only in-frame clones are kept and a portion is missing. The table has about 400,000 clones, around 86% seen once. Sequences were obtained from peripheral blood. This receptor was taken from a human donor in a cohort sampled during active COVID-19.

The CDR3 here is CASSEARNSLYTF. The CDR3 DNA reads as TGTGCCAGCAGTGAAGCGCGAAACAGCCTCTACACCTTC. The rearrangement links TRBV6-1 to TRBJ1-2; D unclear. Looked up from germline, CDR1 is MNHNS and CDR2 is SASEGT. V dropped 0 bases and J dropped 10 bases, with 12 bases sitting between them. This CDR3 is 13 amino acids long.